This TCR beta chain stems from a study of cytomegalovirus exposure and HLA in healthy donors. Study information: As an earlier analysis found, roughly 170 million T cells yielded some 120 million unique TCR beta sequences. Findings of the study overall: Testing in vitro showed a few CMV-associated chains specific for CMV antigens. For cytomegalovirus status, the classifier reportedly gave diagnoses with high specificity and sensitivity. Researchers catalogued 164 TCR beta chains as cytomegalovirus-associated.

Germline loops: CDR1 LNHDA, CDR2 SQIVND (reference sequence). The V and J ends lost 0 bases and 0 bases, in that order; junction bases with no gene match: 8. The length of the CDR3 is 18 residues. In the case of this clone: Its antigen is as yet unknown.

Primers: 60 Vbeta forward and 13 Jbeta reverse. Assay: immunoSEQ multiplex PCR; the TCRdb copy retains only in-frame clones and omits some. The sample includes about 160,000 clones, around four fifths of them seen just once. This clonotype originated in a woman between 50 and 59 years old in good health and CMV-seronegative. V gene TRBV19 combines with J gene TRBJ2-1; 7 nucleotides agree with TRBD1. Sequences were obtained from PBMCs. The CDR3 DNA sequence: TGTGCCAGTAGTATAGACCGTACGACAGGGAGCTCCTACAATGAGCAGTTCTTC. It codes for CASSIDRTTGSSYNEQFF.